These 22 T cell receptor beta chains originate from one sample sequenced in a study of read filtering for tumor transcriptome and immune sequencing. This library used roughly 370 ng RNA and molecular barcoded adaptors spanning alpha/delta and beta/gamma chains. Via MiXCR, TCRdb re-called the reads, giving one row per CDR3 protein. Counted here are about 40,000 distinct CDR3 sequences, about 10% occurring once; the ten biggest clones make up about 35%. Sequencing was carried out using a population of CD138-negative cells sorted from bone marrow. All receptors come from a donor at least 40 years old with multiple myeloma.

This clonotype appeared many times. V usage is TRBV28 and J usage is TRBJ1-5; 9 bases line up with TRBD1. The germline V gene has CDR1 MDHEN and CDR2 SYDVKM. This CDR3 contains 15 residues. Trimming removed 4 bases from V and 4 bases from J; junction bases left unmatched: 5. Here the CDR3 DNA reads TGTGCCAGCAGTTCCTCGGGACAGGGTAATCAGCCCCAGCATTTT. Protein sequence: CASSSSGQGNQPQHF.

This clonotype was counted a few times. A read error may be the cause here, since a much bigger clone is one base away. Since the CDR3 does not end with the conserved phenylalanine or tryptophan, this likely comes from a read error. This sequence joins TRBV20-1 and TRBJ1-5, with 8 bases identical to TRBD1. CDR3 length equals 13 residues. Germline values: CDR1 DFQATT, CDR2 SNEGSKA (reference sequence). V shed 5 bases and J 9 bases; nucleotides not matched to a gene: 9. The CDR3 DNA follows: TGCAGTGCTTTCGGACAGGGATTCGGGCCCCAGCATATT. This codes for CSAFGQGFGPQHI.

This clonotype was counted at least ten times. CDR3 in DNA: TGCGCCAGCAGCCAAGAATGGGGGGACGTAGGGCTACAGTATTTT. This encodes CASSQEWGDVGLQYF. The chain links TRBV4-1 to TRBJ2-3; a weak D match, TRBD2 (6 bases). Trimming pared 0 bases from V and 12 bases from J, leaving 19 bases between. CDR1 MGHRA and CDR2 YSYEKL come from the germline V gene. The CDR3 is 15 residues long.

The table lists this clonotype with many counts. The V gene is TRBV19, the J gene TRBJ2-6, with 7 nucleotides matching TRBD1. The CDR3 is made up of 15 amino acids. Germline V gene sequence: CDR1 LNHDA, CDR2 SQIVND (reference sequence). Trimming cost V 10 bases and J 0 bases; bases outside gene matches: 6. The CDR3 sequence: CATRTGPSGANVLTF. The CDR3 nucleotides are TGTGCCACCAGGACAGGTCCCTCTGGGGCCAACGTCCTGACTTTC.

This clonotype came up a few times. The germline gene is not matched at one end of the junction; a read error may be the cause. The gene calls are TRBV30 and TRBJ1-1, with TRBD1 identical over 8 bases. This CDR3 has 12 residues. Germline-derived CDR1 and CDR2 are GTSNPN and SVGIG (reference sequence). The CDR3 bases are TGTGCCTGGAGTCAGGGACAGGCTGAAGCTTGCTTT. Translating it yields CAWSQGQAEACF.

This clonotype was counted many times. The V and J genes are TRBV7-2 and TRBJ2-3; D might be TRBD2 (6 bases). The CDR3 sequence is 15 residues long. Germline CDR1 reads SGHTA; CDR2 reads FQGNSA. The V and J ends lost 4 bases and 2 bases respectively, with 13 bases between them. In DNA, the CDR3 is TGTGCCAGCAGCTACGGGGCGGGGACCACAGATACGCAGTATTTT. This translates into CASSYGAGTTDTQYF.

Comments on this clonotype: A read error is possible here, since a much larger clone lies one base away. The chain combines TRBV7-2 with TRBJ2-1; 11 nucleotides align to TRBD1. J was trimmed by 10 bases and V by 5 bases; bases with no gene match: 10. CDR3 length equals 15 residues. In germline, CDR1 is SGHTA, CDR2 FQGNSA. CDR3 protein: CASSQVRDRGLEQFF. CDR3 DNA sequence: TGTGCCAGCAGCCAAGTCCGGGACAGGGGGTTGGAGCAGTTCTTC.

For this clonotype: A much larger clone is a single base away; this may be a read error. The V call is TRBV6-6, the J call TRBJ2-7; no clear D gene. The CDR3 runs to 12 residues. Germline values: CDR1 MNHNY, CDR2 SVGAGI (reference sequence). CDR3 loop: CASRVSSYGQYF. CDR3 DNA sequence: TGTGCCAGCAGGGTTAGCTCCTACGGGCAGTACTTC.

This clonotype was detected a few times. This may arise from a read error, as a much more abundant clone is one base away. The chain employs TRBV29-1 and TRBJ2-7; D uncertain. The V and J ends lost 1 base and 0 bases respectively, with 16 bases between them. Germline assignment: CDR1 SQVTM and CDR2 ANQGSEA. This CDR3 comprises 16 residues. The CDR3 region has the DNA TGCAGCGTTGAAGTAAAGGGTAACTTCAGCTCCTACGAGCAGTACTTC. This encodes CSVEVKGNFSSYEQYF.

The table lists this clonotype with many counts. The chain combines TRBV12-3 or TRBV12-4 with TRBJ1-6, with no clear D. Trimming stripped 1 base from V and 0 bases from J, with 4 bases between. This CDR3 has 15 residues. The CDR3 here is CASSLGRSYNSPLHF. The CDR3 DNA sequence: TGTGCCAGCAGTTTAGGGCGCTCCTATAATTCACCCCTCCACTTT.

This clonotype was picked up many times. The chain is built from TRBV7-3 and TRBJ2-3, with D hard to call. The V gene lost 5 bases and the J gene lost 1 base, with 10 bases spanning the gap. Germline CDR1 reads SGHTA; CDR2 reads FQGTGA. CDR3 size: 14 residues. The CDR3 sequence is CASSPQYGTDTQYF. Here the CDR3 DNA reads TGTGCCAGCAGCCCCCAGTATGGCACAGATACGCAGTATTTT.

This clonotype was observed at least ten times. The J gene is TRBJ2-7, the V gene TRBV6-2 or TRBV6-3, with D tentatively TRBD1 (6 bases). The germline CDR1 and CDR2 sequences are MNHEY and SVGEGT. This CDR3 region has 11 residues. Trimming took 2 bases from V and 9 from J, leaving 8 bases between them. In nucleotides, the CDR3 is TGTGCCAGCAGTTACCAGGGGAGGCAGTACTTC. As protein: CASSYQGRQYF.

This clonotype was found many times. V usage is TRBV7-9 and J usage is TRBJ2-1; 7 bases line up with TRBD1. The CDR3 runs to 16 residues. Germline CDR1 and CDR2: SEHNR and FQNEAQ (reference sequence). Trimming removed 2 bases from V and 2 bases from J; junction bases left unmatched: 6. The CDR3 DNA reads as TGTGCCAGCAGCTTAACCCGAAGGGGGCCCTACAATGAGCAGTTCTTC. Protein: CASSLTRRGPYNEQFF.

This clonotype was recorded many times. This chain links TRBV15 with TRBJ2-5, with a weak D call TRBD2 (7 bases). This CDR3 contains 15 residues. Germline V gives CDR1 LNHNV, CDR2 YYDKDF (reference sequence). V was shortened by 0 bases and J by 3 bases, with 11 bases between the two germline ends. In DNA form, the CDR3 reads TGTGCCACCAGCAGAGATTGGGAGGGGGAAGAGACCCAGTACTTC. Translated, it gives CATSRDWEGEETQYF.

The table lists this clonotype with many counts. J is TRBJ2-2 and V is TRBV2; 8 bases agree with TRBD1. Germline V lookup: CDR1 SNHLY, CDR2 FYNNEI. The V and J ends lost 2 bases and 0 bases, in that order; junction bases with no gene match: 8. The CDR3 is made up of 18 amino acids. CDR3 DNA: TGTGCCAGCAGTGAACCCCTACAGGGGGACCCGAACACCGGGGAGCTGTTTTTT. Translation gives CASSEPLQGDPNTGELFF.

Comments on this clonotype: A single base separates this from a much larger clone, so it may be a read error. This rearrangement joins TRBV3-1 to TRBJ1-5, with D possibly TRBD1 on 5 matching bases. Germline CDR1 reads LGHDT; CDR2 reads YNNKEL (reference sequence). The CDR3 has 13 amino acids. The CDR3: CVSSQEGVQPQHF. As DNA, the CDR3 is TGTGTCAGCAGCCAAGAAGGGGTGCAGCCCCAGCATTTT. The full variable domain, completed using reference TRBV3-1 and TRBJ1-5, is DTAVSQTPKYLVTQMGNDKSIKCEQNLGHDTMYWYKQDSKKFLKIMFSYNNKELIINETVPNRFSPKSPDKAHLNLHINSLELGDSAVYFCVSSQEGVQPQHFGDGTRLSIL.

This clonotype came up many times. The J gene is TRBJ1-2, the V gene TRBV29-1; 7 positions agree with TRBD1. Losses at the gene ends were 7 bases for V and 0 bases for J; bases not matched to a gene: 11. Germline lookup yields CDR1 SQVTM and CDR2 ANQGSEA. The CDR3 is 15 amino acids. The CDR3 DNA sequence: TGCAGCGCAACCGGGGGGACAGTAGCTAACTATGGCTACACCTTC. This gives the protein CSATGGTVANYGYTF.

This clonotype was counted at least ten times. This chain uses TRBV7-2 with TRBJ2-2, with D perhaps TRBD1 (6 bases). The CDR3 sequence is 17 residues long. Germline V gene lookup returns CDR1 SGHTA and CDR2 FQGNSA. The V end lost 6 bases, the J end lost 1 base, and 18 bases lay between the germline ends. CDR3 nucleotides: TGTGCCAGCAGGCCCACCCTAGGGACAAAGAACACCGGGGAGCTGTTTTTT. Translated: CASRPTLGTKNTGELFF. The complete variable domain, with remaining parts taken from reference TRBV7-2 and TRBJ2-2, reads GAGVSQSPSNKVTEKGKDVELRCDPISGHTALYWYRQSLGQGLEFLIYFQGNSAPDKSGLPSDRFSAERTGGSVSTLTIQRTQQEDSAVYLCASRPTLGTKNTGELFFGEGSRLTVL.

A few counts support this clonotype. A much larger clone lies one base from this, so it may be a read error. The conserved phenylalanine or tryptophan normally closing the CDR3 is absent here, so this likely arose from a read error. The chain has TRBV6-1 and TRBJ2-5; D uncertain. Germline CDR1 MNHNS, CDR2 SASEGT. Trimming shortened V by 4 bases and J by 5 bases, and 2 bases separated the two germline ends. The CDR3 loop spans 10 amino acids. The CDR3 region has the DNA TGTGCCAGCAGTGTTGAGACCCAGTACCTC. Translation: CASSVETQYL.

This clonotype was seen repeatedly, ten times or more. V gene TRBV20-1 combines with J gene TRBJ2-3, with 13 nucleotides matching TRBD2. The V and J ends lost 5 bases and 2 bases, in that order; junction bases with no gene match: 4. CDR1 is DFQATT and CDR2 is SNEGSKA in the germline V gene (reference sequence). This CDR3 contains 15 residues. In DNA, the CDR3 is TGCAGTGCTTTTGGGACTAGCGGGGTCACAGATACGCAGTATTTT. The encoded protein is CSAFGTSGVTDTQYF.

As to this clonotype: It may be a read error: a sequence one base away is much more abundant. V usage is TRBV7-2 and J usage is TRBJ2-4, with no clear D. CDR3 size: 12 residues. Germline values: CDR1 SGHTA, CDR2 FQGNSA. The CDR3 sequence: CASSLNRDIRYF. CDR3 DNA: TGTGCCAGCAGCTTAAATCGCGACATTCGGTACTTC.

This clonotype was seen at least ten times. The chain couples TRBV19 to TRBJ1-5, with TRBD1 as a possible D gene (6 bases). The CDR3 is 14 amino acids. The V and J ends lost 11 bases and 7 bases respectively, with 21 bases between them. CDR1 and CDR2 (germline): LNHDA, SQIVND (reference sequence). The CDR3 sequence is CAASRGGRRQPQHF. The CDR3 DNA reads TGTGCCGCTTCGAGAGGGGGGCGTAGGCAGCCCCAGCATTTT.